Described below is a single T cell receptor beta chain sequence and its context. The antigen is unknown. This table comes from immunoSEQ multiplex PCR, and its TCRdb copy is limited to in-frame clones, with some not included. In the table there are some 150,000 clones, 85% to 95% of which are singletons. This record comes from a study of T cell responses to AZD1222 COVID-19 vaccine. Study in general: Second-dose recipients at about 4 or about 12 weeks were treated as one pooled group.

Overall study findings and caveats: In all cases, repertoires were sampled only after the peak T cell response.

The receptor was isolated from an adult in good health. The input for sequencing was peripheral blood, taken on day 0 of AZD1222 vaccination.

CDR3 sequence: CASSPQGGETQYF. DNA for the CDR3: TGTGCCAGCAGCCCACAGGGTGGAGAGACCCAGTACTTC. J is TRBJ2-5 and V is TRBV7-2; TRBD1 is a possible D gene (6 bases). Germline V CDR1 and CDR2: SGHTA, FQGNSA. The V and J ends lost 5 bases and 4 bases respectively, with 11 bases between them. The CDR3 is 13 amino acids.